Below are 17 T cell receptor beta chains sequenced from a single sample in a study of graft-versus-host responses after intestinal transplantation. Measured with immunoSEQ multiplex PCR; TCRdb has only the in-frame clones, and not every one. This sample has 75,000 to 100,000 clones, with roughly 90% found just once. Sequencing was performed on PBMCs, taken around 68 weeks after intestinal transplant. Receptors originate from a human patient who received an intestinal transplant, so some T cells may come from the graft donor.

V is TRBV6-5 and J is TRBJ2-7, with TRBD1 matching over 9 bases. CDR1 is MNHEY, CDR2 SVGAGI, per germline. The CDR3 is 14 residues long. V dropped 5 bases and J dropped 0; count of bases not matched to a gene: 2. The CDR3 DNA sequence: TGTGCCAGCAGTGGGACAGGGAGCTCCTACGAGCAGTACTTC. Amino acids: CASSGTGSSYEQYF.

V usage is TRBV10-2 and J usage is TRBJ2-7, with 7 bases identical to TRBD1. This CDR3 is built from 14 residues. V was pared by 5 bases and J by 2 bases, with 6 bases of the junction left unmatched. Germline V gives CDR1 WSHSY, CDR2 SAAADI. The CDR3 loop is CASSRTGETYEQYF. CDR3 nucleotides: TGCGCCAGCAGTAGGACAGGTGAAACCTACGAGCAGTACTTC.

V and J are TRBV19 and TRBJ1-1, with unresolved D. Trimming cost V 9 bases and J 2 bases, with 13 bases left between them. The CDR3 spans 13 residues. The germline CDR1 and CDR2 sequences are LNHDA and SQIVND (reference sequence). The CDR3: CASSLGINTEAFF. The CDR3 nucleotides are TGTGCCAGCAGTCTGGGGATAAACACTGAAGCTTTCTTT.

The rearrangement links TRBV6-5 to TRBJ1-2, with D unresolved. CDR1 is MNHEY and CDR2 is SVGAGI in the germline V gene. Trimming shortened V by 0 bases and J by 3 bases, and 8 bases separated the two germline ends. The CDR3 length is 14 residues. Here the CDR3 reads CASSYSVGDYGYTF. CDR3 coding DNA: TGTGCCAGCAGTTACTCAGTTGGTGACTATGGCTACACCTTC.

This clone was seen a single time. The gene calls are TRBV29-1 and TRBJ2-7; D is unresolved. Germline CDR1 and CDR2: SQVTM and ANQGSEA. The CDR3 sequence is 12 residues long. Between the trimmed V and J ends, which lost 0 bases and 2 bases, there was a span of 5 bases. In nucleotides, the CDR3 is TGCAGCGTTGAAGATGGACCCTACGAGCAGTACTTC. Encoded protein: CSVEDGPYEQYF.

The J gene is TRBJ1-2, the V gene TRBV19; D ambiguous. Trimming took off 2 bases at V and 7 bases at J, with 11 bases between the two ends. In germline, CDR1 is LNHDA, CDR2 SQIVND (reference sequence). The CDR3 sequence is 13 residues long. The CDR3 spells CASSISVWPGYTF. DNA for the CDR3: TGTGCCAGTAGTATATCGGTCTGGCCTGGCTACACCTTC.

The sample holds one count of this clone. This rearrangement joins TRBV5-1 to TRBJ2-2; the D gene is possibly TRBD2 (7 bases). Germline V gene sequence: CDR1 SGHRS, CDR2 YFSETQ. The CDR3 covers 14 residues. V was shortened by 3 bases and J by 7 bases, with 13 bases between the two germline ends. The CDR3 nucleotides are TGCGCCAGCAGCTCCGCAGGGGAGGGCGGGGAGCTGTTTTTT. Amino acids: CASSSAGEGGELFF.

The chain uses TRBV10-3 and TRBJ2-3, with 9 bases fitting TRBD1. V lost 2 bases to trimming and J lost 2 bases; unmatched junction nucleotides: 5. Germline CDR1 ENHRY, CDR2 SYGVKD. CDR3 length equals 16 residues. CDR3 DNA: TGTGCCATCAGTGAGCCGGGACAGGGCCTCACAGATACGCAGTATTTT. Translating gives CAISEPGQGLTDTQYF.

The chain uses TRBV19 and TRBJ2-7; D is ambiguous. This CDR3 is 15 amino acids long. The germline V gene has CDR1 LNHDA and CDR2 SQIVND (reference sequence). V dropped 4 bases and J dropped 3 bases, with 16 bases sitting between them. Written as DNA, the CDR3 is TGTGCCAGTAGTAGGTATGATTACAAGGACTACGAGCAGTACTTC. Its protein product is CASSRYDYKDYEQYF.

This chain joins TRBV2 and TRBJ1-4; 11 nucleotides agree with TRBD1. CDR1 is SNHLY, CDR2 FYNNEI, per germline. This CDR3 is built from 15 residues. J gave up 7 bases and V 7 bases, and 8 bases lay outside the gene matches. The CDR3 here is CASKGQGVVGEKLFF. The CDR3 bases are TGTGCCAGCAAGGGACAGGGGGTTGTGGGTGAAAAACTGTTTTTT.

This clone was seen a single time. This chain uses TRBV6-6 with TRBJ1-2; TRBD1 might be the D (6 bases). V dropped 5 bases and J dropped 2 bases, with 9 bases sitting between them. Germline V lookup: CDR1 MNHNY, CDR2 SVGAGI (reference sequence). The CDR3 extends over 13 amino acids. For the CDR3, the DNA is TGTGCCAGCAGTACCGGACAGAACTATGGCTACACCTTC. As protein: CASSTGQNYGYTF.

The chain combines TRBV14 with TRBJ1-6, with D perhaps TRBD1 (5 bases). The CDR3 runs 14 residues. V lost 3 bases, J lost 7 bases, and 10 bases lay in between. Germline-derived CDR1 and CDR2 are SGHDN and FVKESK. CDR3 coding DNA: TGTGCCAGCAGCCATGGGACGAGAAATTCACCCCTCCACTTT. Residues: CASSHGTRNSPLHF.

V usage is TRBV11-2 and J usage is TRBJ1-2; D gene ambiguous. From germline, CDR1 is SGHAT and CDR2 FQNNGV. Trimming removed 1 base from V and 2 bases from J, with 8 bases in between. This CDR3 contains 14 residues. The CDR3 DNA reads as TGTGCCAGCAGCTTAGCCGCTTCCAACTATGGCTACACCTTC. Protein product: CASSLAASNYGYTF.

The gene calls are TRBV19 and TRBJ2-5; 13 bases agree with TRBD2. The CDR3 covers 14 residues. Germline values: CDR1 LNHDA, CDR2 SQIVND (reference sequence). V lost 6 bases and J lost 4; bases outside the gene matches: 2. The CDR3 DNA is TGTGCCAGTAGGACTAGCGGGGGGCCAGAGACCCAGTACTTC. Its translation is CASRTSGGPETQYF. Filled out from reference TRBV19 and TRBJ2-5, the complete variable domain reads DGGITQSPKYLFRKEGQNVTLSCEQNLNHDAMYWYRQDPGQGLRLIYYSQIVNDFQKGDIAEGYSVSREKKESFPLTVTSAQKNPTAFYLCASRTSGGPETQYFGPGTRLLVL.

V usage is TRBV5-1 and J usage is TRBJ1-2; 8 positions match TRBD1. Per germline, CDR1 SGHRS and CDR2 YFSETQ. V lost 0 bases and J lost 9; bases outside the gene matches: 7. This CDR3 is 14 amino acids long. CDR3 nucleotide sequence: TGCGCCAGCAGCTTGGGGACAGGGCTGAGGAGCTACACCTTC. Translation gives CASSLGTGLRSYTF.

The chain joins TRBV4-1 to TRBJ2-1; D unresolved. CDR1 and CDR2 (germline): MGHRA, YSYEKL. The CDR3 consists of 14 residues. Deletions cut 1 base from V and 6 bases from J, with 10 bases between. Here the CDR3 DNA reads TGCGCCAGCAGCCAAGGATTAAGAGGCAATGAGCAGTTCTTC. It translates to CASSQGLRGNEQFF.

V gene TRBV7-5 combines with J gene TRBJ1-6. TRBV7-5 is a documented pseudogene. This CDR3 region has 18 residues. CDR3 amino acids: CARSLCPRQTPYNSPLHF. Here the CDR3 DNA reads TGTGCCAGAAGCTTATGCCCGCGGCAAACACCCTATAATTCACCCCTCCACTTT.